The 6 T cell receptor beta chains below come from one sample, sequenced in a study of blood T cell repertoires in COVID-19. Some clones are missing from TCRdb's copy, which holds only in-frame ones; the method was immunoSEQ multiplex PCR. This sample yields 150,000 or so clones, of which approximately 87% are seen a single time; 44% belongs to the top ten. Source material: peripheral blood. These receptors were taken from a human donor in a cohort sampled during active COVID-19.

The chain carries TRBV2 and TRBJ2-3; D is perhaps TRBD2 (5 bases). Trimming removed 7 bases from V and 3 bases from J, with 8 bases in between. Per germline, CDR1 SNHLY and CDR2 FYNNEI. The CDR3 sequence is 12 residues long. CDR3 sequence: CASKRETDTQYF. CDR3 DNA: TGTGCCAGCAAACGGGAAACAGATACGCAGTATTTT.

This chain joins TRBV5-1 and TRBJ2-3; 7 bases are shared with TRBD2. Germline loops: CDR1 SGHRS, CDR2 YFSETQ. The CDR3 extends over 15 amino acids. V shed 5 bases, J shed 0 bases, and the junction held 6 bases outside the gene matches. The chain's CDR3 is CASSLSSGSTDTQYF. As DNA, the CDR3 is TGCGCCAGCAGTCTCTCTAGCGGCAGCACAGATACGCAGTATTTT.

The chain employs TRBV5-1 and TRBJ2-3; the D gene is possibly TRBD2 (5 bases). The V end lost 0 bases, the J end lost 0 bases, and 11 bases lay between the germline ends. The CDR3 runs 16 residues. The V gene's germline CDR1 is SGHRS and CDR2 YFSETQ. CDR3 coding DNA: TGCGCCAGCAGCTTGGGGGCGGGTACTAGCACAGATACGCAGTATTTT. It translates to CASSLGAGTSTDTQYF.

This clone appeared a single time. The CDR3 reads CASSTQGGETQYF. CDR3 coding DNA: TGTGCCAGTAGTACACAGGGAGGGGAGACCCAGTACTTC. The rearrangement uses TRBV19 and TRBJ2-5; maybe TRBD2 (7 bases). Trimming shortened V by 4 bases and J by 5 bases, and 11 bases separated the two germline ends. This CDR3 contains 13 residues. Germline V lookup: CDR1 LNHDA, CDR2 SQIVND (reference sequence).

The V gene is TRBV12-3 or TRBV12-4, the J gene TRBJ1-1, with TRBD1 as a possible D gene (5 bases). The CDR3 is 11 residues long. V was pared by 7 bases and J by 7 bases, with 10 bases between. The CDR3 region has the DNA TGTGCCAGCATCCGGGGGGTTGAAGCTTTCTTT. Encoded protein: CASIRGVEAFF.

The J gene is TRBJ1-2, the V gene TRBV7-2, with D uncertain. In germline, CDR1 is SGHTA, CDR2 FQGNSA. This CDR3 spans 15 amino acids. The V and J ends lost 6 bases and 0 bases respectively, with 14 bases between them. The DNA of the CDR3 is TGTGCCAGCAGTATGGCGCACAGCTCTAACTATGGCTACACCTTC. It yields the protein CASSMAHSSNYGYTF. Filled out from reference TRBV7-2 and TRBJ1-2, the complete variable domain reads GAGVSQSPSNKVTEKGKDVELRCDPISGHTALYWYRQSLGQGLEFLIYFQGNSAPDKSGLPSDRFSAERTGGSVSTLTIQRTQQEDSAVYLCASSMAHSSNYGYTFGSGTRLTVV.